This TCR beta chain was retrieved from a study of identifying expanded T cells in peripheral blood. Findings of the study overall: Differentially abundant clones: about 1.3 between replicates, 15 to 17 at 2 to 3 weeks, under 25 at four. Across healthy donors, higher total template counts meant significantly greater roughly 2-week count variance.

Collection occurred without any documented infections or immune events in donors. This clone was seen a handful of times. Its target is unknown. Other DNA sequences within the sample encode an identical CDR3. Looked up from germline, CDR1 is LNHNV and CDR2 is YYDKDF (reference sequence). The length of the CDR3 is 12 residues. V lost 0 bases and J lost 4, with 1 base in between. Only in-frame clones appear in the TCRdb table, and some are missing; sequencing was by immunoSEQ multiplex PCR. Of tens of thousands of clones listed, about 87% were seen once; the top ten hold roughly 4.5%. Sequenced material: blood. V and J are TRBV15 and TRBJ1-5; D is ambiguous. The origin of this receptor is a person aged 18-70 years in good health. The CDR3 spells CATSRENQPQHF. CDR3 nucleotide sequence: TGTGCCACCAGCAGAGAGAATCAGCCCCAGCATTTT.